This T cell receptor beta chain was captured in a study of control samples from healthy donors and cancer patients (dated by TCRdb to 2018 to 2020). The germline V gene (reference sequence) gives CDR1 as LGHDT and CDR2 as YNNKEL. V loses 4 bases at its end and J loses 0 bases; junction bases beyond the gene matches: 3. From the cysteine through the phenylalanine, the CDR3 covers 16 amino acids. Of the read, only the CDR3 DNA is kept; its 48 bases are in frame from base 1. Receptor amplification or capture employed the immunoSEQ multiplex PCR assay. Drawn from immuneACCESS, this table holds only the in-frame rearrangements with V and J called that TCRdb kept. Clones are partly lost; checked studies trace under half to an unresolved V gene and leave the rest unexplained. The sample table records roughly 150,000 clones; approximately 90% of these occur just once. Together, the top ten hold about 0.64% of the sample.

Comments on this clone: Its target antigen remains unknown. The sample holds no much larger clone one base away, and base qualities are not on file.

Sample: blood. This sequence originates from a woman under 40 in good health. The chain is encoded by TRBV3-1 (or the pseudogene TRBV3-2) joined to TRBJ1-4; 9 middle bases align to TRBD1. The DNA is as follows: TGTGCCAGCAGCCGGGACAGGGATGCAACTAATGAAAAACTGTTTTTT. Translation gives CASSRDRDATNEKLFF.